These 26 T cell receptor beta chains originate from one sample sequenced in a study of T cell changes during pregnancy in multiple sclerosis. The data were produced by immunoSEQ multiplex PCR, yet TCRdb's version contains in-frame clones alone and is incomplete. In the table there are 70,000 to 95,000 clones, 93% of which are singletons. Sequences were derived from peripheral blood, sampled in the second trimester of pregnancy. Every receptor here comes from a female donor with multiple sclerosis, enrolled in a pregnancy study.

The rearrangement links TRBV5-1 to TRBJ2-3; D gene uncertain. V lost 5 bases to trimming and J lost 0 bases, with 13 bases between them. This CDR3 contains 15 residues. CDR1 SGHRS and CDR2 YFSETQ come from the germline V gene. CDR3 in amino acids: CASRTIGDSTDTQYF. For the CDR3, the DNA is TGCGCCAGCAGAACTATTGGAGACAGCACAGATACGCAGTATTTT.

This clone has just one count. This rearrangement joins TRBV11-2 to TRBJ2-1; 8 nucleotides line up with TRBD2. V was clipped by 5 bases and J by 0 bases; unmatched bases: 12. The CDR3 sequence is 18 residues long. The germline V gene has CDR1 SGHAT and CDR2 FQNNGV. The CDR3 region has the DNA TGTGCCAGCAGCCCCCTCCGCGGGGGGCTAAGCTCCTACAATGAGCAGTTCTTC. Protein product: CASSPLRGGLSSYNEQFF.

Here the CDR3 DNA reads TGTGCCAGCAGCCGACAGGGTCTGGGTAATCAGCCCCAGCATTTT. Its translation: CASSRQGLGNQPQHF. V usage is TRBV6-6 and J usage is TRBJ1-5; TRBD1 matches at 7 bases. This CDR3 spans 15 amino acids. V lost 6 bases to trimming and J lost 4 bases; unmatched junction nucleotides: 9. CDR1 MNHNY and CDR2 SVGAGI come from the germline V gene (reference sequence).

This chain connects TRBV5-5 to TRBJ1-1; D gene unclear. Germline CDR1 and CDR2: SGHKS and YYEKEE (reference sequence). Trimming removed 6 bases at V and 1 base at J, with 19 bases between. This CDR3 has 16 residues. CDR3 sequence: CASNPPPLLRNTEAFF. The CDR3 DNA reads as TGTGCCAGCAACCCCCCACCCCTCCTAAGGAACACTGAAGCTTTCTTT.

The chain uses TRBV5-1 and TRBJ2-5; unclear D gene. Trimming pared 5 bases from V and 1 base from J, leaving 3 bases between. From germline, CDR1 is SGHRS and CDR2 YFSETQ. The CDR3 sequence is 11 residues long. The CDR3 protein is CASRAQETQYF. The CDR3 DNA follows: TGCGCCAGCAGAGCCCAAGAGACCCAGTACTTC.

This chain uses TRBV6-1 with TRBJ2-7; 7 bases are a match to TRBD1. The J segment lost 2 bases and the V segment lost 6 bases, leaving 7 bases of the junction unmatched. Germline CDR1 reads MNHNS; CDR2 reads SASEGT. CDR3 length: 14 residues. The CDR3 region has the DNA TGTGCCAGCAGAAAGACAGGGACGCCCTACGAGCAGTACTTC. It translates to CASRKTGTPYEQYF.

The chain employs TRBV2 and TRBJ1-2; 8 nucleotides match TRBD1. CDR1 is SNHLY and CDR2 is FYNNEI in the germline V gene. Trimming removed 6 bases from V and 1 base from J; junction bases left unmatched: 7. The CDR3 totals 15 residues. The CDR3 nucleotides read TGTGCCAGCAGCCCCTCGACAGGGGATAACTATGGCTACACCTTC. It codes for CASSPSTGDNYGYTF.

The V call is TRBV5-8, the J call TRBJ1-5; possible D gene TRBD1, 6 bases. The length of the CDR3 is 13 residues. Germline CDR1 reads SGHTS; CDR2 reads YDEGEE. The ends were cut back, 2 bases at V and 8 bases at J, with 11 bases in the middle. The CDR3 is CASSFDRLEPQHF. For the CDR3, the DNA is TGTGCCAGCAGCTTTGACAGGCTCGAGCCCCAGCATTTT. Complete variable domain (other parts from reference TRBV5-8 and TRBJ1-5): EAGVTQSPTHLIKTRGQQATLRCSPISGHTSVYWYQQALGLGLQFLLWYDEGEERNRGNFPPRFSGRQFPNYSSELNVNALELEDSALYLCASSFDRLEPQHFGDGTRLSIL.

The J gene is TRBJ1-2, the V gene TRBV6-6; 9 bases map to TRBD1. The CDR3 loop spans 13 amino acids. CDR1 and CDR2 from the germline V gene are MNHNY and SVGAGI (reference sequence). Unmatched junction bases numbered 5, after V lost 7 bases and J lost 5 bases. The CDR3 spells CASKPTGGYGYTF. CDR3 nucleotide sequence: TGTGCCAGCAAACCGACAGGGGGTTATGGCTACACCTTC.

As concerns this clone: An end of the junction does not agree with germline; a read error may underlie this. V gene TRBV7-7 combines with J gene TRBJ1-1, with D unclear. Germline CDR1 reads SSHAT; CDR2 reads FNYEAQ (reference sequence). This CDR3 is 14 amino acids long. CDR3: CAGSFFDRNYEAFF. CDR3 sequence (DNA): TGTGCCGGCAGCTTTTTCGACCGAAACTATGAAGCTTTCTTT.

The J gene is TRBJ1-4, the V gene TRBV6-5; 8 nucleotides match TRBD1. The CDR3 totals 16 residues. CDR1 and CDR2 from the germline V gene are MNHEY and SVGAGI. The junction had 8 bases not matched to a gene; V was cut back by 0 bases and J by 8 bases. DNA of the CDR3: TGTGCCAGCAGTTACTCGACAGGGGAGGTTGGGGAAAAACTGTTTTTT. This sequence encodes CASSYSTGEVGEKLFF.

The chain recombines TRBV5-1 with TRBJ1-1; TRBD1 matches 7 bases. Germline CDR1 reads SGHRS; CDR2 reads YFSETQ. CDR3 length: 15 amino acids. Trimming cost V 4 bases and J 7 bases; bases outside gene matches: 13. The CDR3 DNA is TGCGCCAGCAGCCCGGAGACAGGGAAGGGCTATGAAGCTTTCTTT. Translation: CASSPETGKGYEAFF.

The rearrangement links TRBV10-3 to TRBJ2-5; D is perhaps TRBD2 (5 bases). The CDR3 is made up of 13 amino acids. Germline values: CDR1 ENHRY, CDR2 SYGVKD. With 6 bases removed from V and 3 bases from J, the gap between germline ends came to 11 bases. The CDR3 DNA reads as TGTGCCATCAGGAGGGTTGGCGAAGAGACCCAGTACTTC. Protein: CAIRRVGEETQYF.

This chain connects TRBV11-1 to TRBJ2-7, with no clear D. The CDR3 is 12 residues long. With 2 bases removed from V and 5 bases from J, the gap between germline ends came to 7 bases. Germline V gene sequence: CDR1 SGHAT, CDR2 FQDESV (reference sequence). This chain's CDR3 is CASSLNRDEQYF. The CDR3 nucleotides are TGTGCCAGCAGCTTAAACCGAGACGAGCAGTACTTC.

V is TRBV30 and J is TRBJ2-2; possible D gene TRBD2, 6 bases. V was clipped by 0 bases and J by 7 bases, with 9 bases between them. In germline, CDR1 is GTSNPN, CDR2 SVGIG (reference sequence). The CDR3 is 13 amino acids. The CDR3 loop reads CAWSVGGIGELFF. CDR3 in DNA: TGTGCCTGGAGTGTCGGGGGAATCGGGGAGCTGTTTTTT.

This clone was seen once. The chain uses TRBV7-9 and TRBJ1-6; 8 bases match TRBD1. Trimming at V came to 6 bases and at J to 5 bases, leaving 18 bases not matched to a gene. The CDR3 covers 19 residues. Germline lookup yields CDR1 SEHNR and CDR2 FQNEAQ (reference sequence). CDR3: CASRNTPGQGKAHNSPLHF. The CDR3 DNA reads as TGTGCCAGCAGAAACACCCCCGGACAGGGCAAAGCGCATAATTCACCCCTCCACTTT.

This rearrangement joins TRBV7-2 to TRBJ1-5; 7 bases align to TRBD1. With 1 base clipped from V and 2 bases from J, the junction kept 5 bases outside the gene matches. In germline, CDR1 is SGHTA, CDR2 FQGNSA. This CDR3 has 16 amino acids. CDR3 sequence: CASSLVGGEGNQPQHF. The CDR3 nucleotides read TGTGCCAGCAGCTTAGTAGGGGGCGAGGGCAATCAGCCCCAGCATTTT.

The chain joins TRBV5-6 to TRBJ1-5; D is undetermined. The V end was cut by 0 bases, the J end by 3 bases, with 4 bases between. The germline V gene encodes CDR1 SGHDT and CDR2 YYEEEE. The CDR3 length is 13 residues. The CDR3 DNA follows: TGTGCCAGCAGCTTGGGGCCCAATCAGCCCCAGCATTTT. Its protein is CASSLGPNQPQHF.

In DNA form, the CDR3 reads TGCGCCAGCAGCTTGATCCAGCGGGGGGGCAATGAGCAGTTCTTC. Its protein is CASSLIQRGGNEQFF. The chain joins TRBV5-1 to TRBJ2-1, with 10 positions matching TRBD2. The J segment lost 6 bases and the V segment lost 1 base, leaving 4 bases of the junction unmatched. There are 15 residues in the CDR3. Germline-derived CDR1 and CDR2 are SGHRS and YFSETQ.

The chain uses TRBV9 and TRBJ2-6; no reliable D call. CDR3 length: 15 amino acids. Trimming shortened V by 0 bases and J by 1 base, and 5 bases separated the two germline ends. The germline gives CDR1 SGDLS, CDR2 YYNGEE. CDR3 in DNA: TGTGCCAGCAGCGTAGGAGGATCTGGGGCCAACGTCCTGACTTTC. This gives the protein CASSVGGSGANVLTF.

The chain recombines TRBV12-5 with TRBJ2-2, with D possibly TRBD1 on 5 matching bases. The CDR3 sequence is 13 residues long. V was clipped by 5 bases and J by 4 bases, with 8 bases between them. Germline lookup yields CDR1 LGHNT and CDR2 FRNRAP. The CDR3 DNA follows: TGTGCTAGTGGTGACAGAAGCACCGGGGAGCTGTTTTTT. Residues: CASGDRSTGELFF.

The V gene is TRBV6-1, the J gene TRBJ1-1; possibly TRBD1 for D (6 bases). The CDR3 consists of 14 residues. V was trimmed by 4 bases and J by 3 bases, leaving 12 bases between them. Germline CDR1 and CDR2: MNHNS and SASEGT. CDR3 sequence (DNA): TGTGCCAGCAGTGTTGGGGGGGCCTACACTGAAGCTTTCTTT. Translating gives CASSVGGAYTEAFF.

This chain connects TRBV7-9 to TRBJ2-2, with TRBD1 matching 7 bases. Germline values: CDR1 SEHNR, CDR2 FQNEAQ (reference sequence). J lost 4 bases, V lost 3 bases, and 5 bases had no gene match. The CDR3 consists of 15 residues. The CDR3 sequence is CASSFDRAATGELFF. The CDR3 nucleotides read TGTGCCAGCAGCTTCGACAGGGCGGCCACCGGGGAGCTGTTTTTT.

This chain joins TRBV9 and TRBJ2-3; D is unresolved. This CDR3 contains 11 residues. The germline V and J ends were trimmed by 4 bases and 3 bases, with 3 bases remaining between them. CDR1 is SGDLS, CDR2 YYNGEE, per germline. DNA of the CDR3: TGTGCCAGCAGCCGGACAGATACGCAGTATTTT. Its protein is CASSRTDTQYF. Looking up the rest from reference TRBV9 and TRBJ2-3 gives the full variable domain: DSGVTQTPKHLITATGQRVTLRCSPRSGDLSVYWYQQSLDQGLQFLIQYYNGEERAKGNILERFSAQQFPDLHSELNLSSLELGDSALYFCASSRTDTQYFGPGTRLTVL.

The chain has TRBV6-5 and TRBJ1-1; 7 bases are shared with TRBD1. The CDR3 loop spans 11 amino acids. CDR1 and CDR2 from the germline V gene are MNHEY and SVGAGI. V shed 6 bases, J shed 11 bases, and the junction held 6 bases outside the gene matches. The CDR3 DNA is TGTGCCAGCAGCGAGACAGGGATCGCTTTCTTT. This translates into CASSETGIAFF.

The chain employs TRBV11-2 and TRBJ1-1; D is undetermined. Between the trimmed V and J ends, which lost 1 base and 4 bases, there was a span of 13 bases. The CDR3 is made up of 15 amino acids. Germline V gene sequence: CDR1 SGHAT, CDR2 FQNNGV. The CDR3 is CASSLVIVEGTEAFF. Written as DNA, the CDR3 is TGTGCCAGCAGCTTAGTAATTGTGGAGGGCACTGAAGCTTTCTTT.